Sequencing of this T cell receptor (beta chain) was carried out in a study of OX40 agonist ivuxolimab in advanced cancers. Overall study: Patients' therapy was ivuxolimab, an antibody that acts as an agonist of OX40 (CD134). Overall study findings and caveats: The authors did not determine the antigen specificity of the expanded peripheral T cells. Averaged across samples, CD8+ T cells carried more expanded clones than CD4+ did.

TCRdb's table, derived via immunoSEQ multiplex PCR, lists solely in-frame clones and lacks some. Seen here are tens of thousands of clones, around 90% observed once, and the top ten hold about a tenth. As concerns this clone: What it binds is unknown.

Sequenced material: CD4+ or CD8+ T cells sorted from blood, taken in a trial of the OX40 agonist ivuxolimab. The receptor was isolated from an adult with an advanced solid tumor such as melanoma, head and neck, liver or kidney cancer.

CDR3 sequence reads: CSANRQGGAFF. In nucleotides, the CDR3 is TGCAGTGCTAACCGACAGGGTGGAGCTTTCTTT. This chain uses TRBV20-1 with TRBJ1-1, with 7 nucleotides matching TRBD1. V was clipped by 4 bases and J by 10 bases; unmatched bases: 6. Germline V gene lookup returns CDR1 DFQATT and CDR2 SNEGSKA (reference sequence). This CDR3 is 11 amino acids long.